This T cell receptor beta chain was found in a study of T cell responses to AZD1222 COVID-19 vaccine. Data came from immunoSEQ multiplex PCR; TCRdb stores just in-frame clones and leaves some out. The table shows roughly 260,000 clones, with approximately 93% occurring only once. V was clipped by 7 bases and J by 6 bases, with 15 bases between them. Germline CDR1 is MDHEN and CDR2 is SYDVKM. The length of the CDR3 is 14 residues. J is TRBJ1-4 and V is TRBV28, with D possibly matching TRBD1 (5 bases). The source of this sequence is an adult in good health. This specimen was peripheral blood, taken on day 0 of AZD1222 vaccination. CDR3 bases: TGTGCCAGCAATGGGCGGGGAGGGGATGAAAAACTGTTTTTT. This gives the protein CASNGRGGDEKLFF.